This T cell receptor beta chain is drawn from a study of cytomegalovirus exposure and HLA in healthy donors. Study background: Across almost 400 genotyped donors, 81% landed in the Caucasian-associated ancestry cluster.

CDR1 is SGHRS and CDR2 is YFSETQ in the germline V gene. This CDR3 comprises 13 residues. Trimming took off 3 bases at V and 2 bases at J, with 7 bases between the two ends. In the PCR, 60 Vbeta and 13 Jbeta primers were used. Assay used: immunoSEQ multiplex PCR; TCRdb lists only in-frame clones, some missing. The table lists approximately 150,000 clones, 81% of them singletons. General observations from the study: Of the V segments, some could not be distinguished, including TRBV6-2 and TRBV6-3, and were excluded. In an earlier analysis, productive rearrangement rates for most beta V segments clustered near 87% or 30%. It was reported that TCR beta sequences correctly inferred the HLA-A and HLA-B alleles for most subjects.

In regard to this clone: Its cognate antigen is unknown.

The chain is built from TRBV5-1 and TRBJ2-3, with D uncertain. The receptor was derived from a young woman in good health and CMV-seropositive. Input material: PBMCs. CDR3 in amino acids: CASSSYSTDTQYF. CDR3 DNA: TGCGCCAGCAGCTCGTATTCCACAGATACGCAGTATTTT.